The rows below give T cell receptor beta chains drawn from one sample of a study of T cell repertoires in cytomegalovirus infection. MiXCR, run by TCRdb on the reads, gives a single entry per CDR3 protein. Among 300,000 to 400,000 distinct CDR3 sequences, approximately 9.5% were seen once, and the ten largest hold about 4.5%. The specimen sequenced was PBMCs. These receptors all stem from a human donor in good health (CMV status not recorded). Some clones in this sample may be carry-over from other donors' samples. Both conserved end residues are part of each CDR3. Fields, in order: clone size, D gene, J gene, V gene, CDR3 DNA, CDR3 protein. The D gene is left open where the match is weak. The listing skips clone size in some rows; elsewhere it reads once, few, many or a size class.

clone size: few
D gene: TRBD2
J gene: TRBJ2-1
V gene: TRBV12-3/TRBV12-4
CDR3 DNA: TGTGCCAGCAGGCATAGCGGGAGACCCAATGAGCAGTTCTTC
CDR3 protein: CASRHSGRPNEQFF

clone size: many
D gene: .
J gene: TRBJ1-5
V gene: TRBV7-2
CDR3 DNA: TGTGCCAGCAGCTTCAGCGAGCCCAATCAGCCCCAGCATTTT
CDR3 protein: CASSFSEPNQPQHF

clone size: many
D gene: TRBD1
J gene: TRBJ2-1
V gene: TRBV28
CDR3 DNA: TGTGCCAGCAGTCCCCTCCGGGACAGGGTTTTTGAGCAGTTCTTC
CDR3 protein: CASSPLRDRVFEQFF

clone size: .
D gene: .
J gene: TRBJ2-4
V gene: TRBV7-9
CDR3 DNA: TGTGCCAGCAGCCCCCGGTGGACGGAAAACATTCAGTACTTC
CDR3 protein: CASSPRWTENIQYF

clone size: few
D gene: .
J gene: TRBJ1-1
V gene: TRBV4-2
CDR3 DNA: TGTGCCAGCAGCCAGGGCCGGCCGGACACTGAAGCTTTCTTT
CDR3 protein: CASSQGRPDTEAFF

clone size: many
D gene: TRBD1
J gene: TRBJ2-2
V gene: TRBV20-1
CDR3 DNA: TGCAGTGCTAGCAGGCACAGGGGGAACACCGGGGAGCTGTTTTTT
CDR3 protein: CSASRHRGNTGELFF

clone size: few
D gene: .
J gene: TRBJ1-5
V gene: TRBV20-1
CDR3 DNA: TGCAGTGCTAGCGCAGGGAGCAATCAGCCCCAGCATTTT
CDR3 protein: CSASAGSNQPQHF

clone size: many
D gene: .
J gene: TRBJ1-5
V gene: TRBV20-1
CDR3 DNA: TGCAGTGCTGGAGATAGCAATCAGCCCCAGCATTTT
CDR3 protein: CSAGDSNQPQHF

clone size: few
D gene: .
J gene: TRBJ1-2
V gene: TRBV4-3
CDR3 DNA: TGCGCCAGCAGCCAGACTAAACGGCGGGGCTACACCTTC
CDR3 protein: CASSQTKRRGYTF

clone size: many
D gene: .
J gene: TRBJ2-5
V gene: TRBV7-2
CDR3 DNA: TGTGCCAGCAGCCCGGGGGCGGGAGAGACCCAGTACTTC
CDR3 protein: CASSPGAGETQYF

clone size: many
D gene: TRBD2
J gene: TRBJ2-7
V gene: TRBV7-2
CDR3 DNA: TGTGCCAGCAGCAGAGATAGCGGGGGGGCCTATTCGCGGCAGTACTTC
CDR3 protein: CASSRDSGGAYSRQYF

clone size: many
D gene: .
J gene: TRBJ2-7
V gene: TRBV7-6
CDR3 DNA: TGTGCCAGCAGCTTAGGGGGGGCTACAGTTTACGAGCAGTACTTC
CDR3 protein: CASSLGGATVYEQYF

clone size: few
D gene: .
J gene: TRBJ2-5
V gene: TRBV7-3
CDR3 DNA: TGTGCCAGCAGCCCTGGGGGGGCCCAAGAGACCCAGTACTTC
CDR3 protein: CASSPGGAQETQYF

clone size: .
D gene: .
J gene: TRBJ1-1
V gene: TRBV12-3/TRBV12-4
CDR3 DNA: TGTGCCAGCAGTTTAAGGCTGGGGGGCGCGGACACTGAAGCTTTCTTT
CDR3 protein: CASSLRLGGADTEAFF

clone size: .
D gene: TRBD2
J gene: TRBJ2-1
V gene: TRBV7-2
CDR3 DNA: TGTGCCAGCAGCCCGGGACTAGCCGGTTATGAGCAGTTCTTC
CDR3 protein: CASSPGLAGYEQFF

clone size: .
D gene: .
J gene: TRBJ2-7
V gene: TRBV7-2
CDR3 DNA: TGTGCCAGCAGCTTATTTCAGGCCTACGAGCAGTACTTC
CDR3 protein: CASSLFQAYEQYF

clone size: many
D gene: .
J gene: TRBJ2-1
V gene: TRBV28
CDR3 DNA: TGTGCCAGCTTAAGTCGTCGGGCGGGTCGGGAGCAGTTCTTC
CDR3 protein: CASLSRRAGREQFF

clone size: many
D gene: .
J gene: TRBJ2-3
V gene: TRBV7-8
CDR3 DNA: TGTGCCAGCAGCTTAGGACCCACAGGGCTGTCAGATACGCAGTATTTT
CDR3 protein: CASSLGPTGLSDTQYF

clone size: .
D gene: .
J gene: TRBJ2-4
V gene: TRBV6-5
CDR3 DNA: TGTGCCAGCAGTTACTCAGAGAATGCCAAAAACATTCAGTACTTC
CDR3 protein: CASSYSENAKNIQYF

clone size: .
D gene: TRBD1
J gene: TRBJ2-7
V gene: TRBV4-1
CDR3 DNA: TGCGCCAGCAGCTACGACCGGGACAGTAGTTACGAGCAGTACTTC
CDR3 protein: CASSYDRDSSYEQYF

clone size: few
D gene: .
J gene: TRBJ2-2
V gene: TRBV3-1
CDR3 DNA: TGTGCCAGCAGCCAAACAAGTAGGACTTACCGCCCAAACACCGGGGAGCTGTTTTTT
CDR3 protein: CASSQTSRTYRPNTGELFF

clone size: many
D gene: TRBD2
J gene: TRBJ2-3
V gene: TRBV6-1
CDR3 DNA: TGTGCCAGCAGTCCCCGCAGGGGCAGCGGGAGTGCAGATACGCAGTATTTT
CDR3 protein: CASSPRRGSGSADTQYF

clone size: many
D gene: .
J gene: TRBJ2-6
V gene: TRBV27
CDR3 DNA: TGTGCCAGCAGTTTTGGGCGGGGCCGTGGCTCTGGGGCCAACGTCCTGACTTTC
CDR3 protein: CASSFGRGRGSGANVLTF

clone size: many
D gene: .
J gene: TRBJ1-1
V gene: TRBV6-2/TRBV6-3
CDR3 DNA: TGTGCCAGCAGTTCCCGGCTGTGGCGGCTGAACACTGAAGCTTTCTTT
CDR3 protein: CASSSRLWRLNTEAFF

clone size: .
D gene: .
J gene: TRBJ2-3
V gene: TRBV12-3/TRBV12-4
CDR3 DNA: TGTGCCAGCACCCCGGTTCGGGTCCCTAATGCAGATACGCAGTATTTT
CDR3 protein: CASTPVRVPNADTQYF

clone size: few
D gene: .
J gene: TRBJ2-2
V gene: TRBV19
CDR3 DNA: TGTGCCAGTAGTCCACCCCCAACCGGGGAGCTGTTTTTT
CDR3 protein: CASSPPPTGELFF

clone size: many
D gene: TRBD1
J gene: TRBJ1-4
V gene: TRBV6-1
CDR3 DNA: TGTGCCCCGACCCCGGGACAGGGGCGAGAAAAACTGTTTTTT
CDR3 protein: CAPTPGQGREKLFF

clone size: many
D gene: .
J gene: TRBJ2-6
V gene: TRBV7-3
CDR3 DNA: TGTGCCAGCAGCCCAAGAGCTGGGGCCAACGTCCTGACTTTC
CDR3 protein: CASSPRAGANVLTF

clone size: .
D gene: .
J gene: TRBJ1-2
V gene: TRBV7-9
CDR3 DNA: TGTGCCAGCAGCGGGCAAGGGGGGCTGACGGATGGCTACACCTTC
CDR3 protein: CASSGQGGLTDGYTF

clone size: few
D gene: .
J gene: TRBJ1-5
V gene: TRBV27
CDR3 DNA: TGTGCCAGCAGTTTCAACGGCCTAAATCAGCCCCAGCATTTT
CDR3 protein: CASSFNGLNQPQHF

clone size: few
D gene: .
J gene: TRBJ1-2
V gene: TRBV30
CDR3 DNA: TGTGCCGCGGGGGGACGTAACTATGGCTACACCTTC
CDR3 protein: CAAGGRNYGYTF

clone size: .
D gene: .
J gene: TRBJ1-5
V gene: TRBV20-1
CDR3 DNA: TGCAGTGCTAGAGAATTGACAGGAAATAGCAATCAGCCCCAGCATTTT
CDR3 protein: CSARELTGNSNQPQHF

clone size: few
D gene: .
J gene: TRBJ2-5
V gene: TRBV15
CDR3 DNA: TGTGCCACCAGCAGAGGGGACGGACGGCAAGAGACCCAGTACTTC
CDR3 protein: CATSRGDGRQETQYF

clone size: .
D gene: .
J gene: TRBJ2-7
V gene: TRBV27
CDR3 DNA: TGTGCCAGCAGTTTATTTGCAGGGGACCCCTACGAGCAGTACTTC
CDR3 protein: CASSLFAGDPYEQYF

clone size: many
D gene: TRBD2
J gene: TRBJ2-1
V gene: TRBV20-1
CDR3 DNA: TGCAGTGCTAGAATTAGCGGGAAACTGGATGAGCAGTTCTTC
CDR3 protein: CSARISGKLDEQFF

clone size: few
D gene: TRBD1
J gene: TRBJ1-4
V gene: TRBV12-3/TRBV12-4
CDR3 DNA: TGTGCCAGCAGTGAGGACAGGGGCTCTGAAAAACTGTTTTTT
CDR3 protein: CASSEDRGSEKLFF

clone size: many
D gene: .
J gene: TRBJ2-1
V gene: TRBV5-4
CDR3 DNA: TGTGCCAGCACCCTCGGGGGTGCGAAGTTGGGCTACAATGAGCAGTTCTTC
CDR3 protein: CASTLGGAKLGYNEQFF

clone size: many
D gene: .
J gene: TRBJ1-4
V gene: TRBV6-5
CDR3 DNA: TGTGCCAGCAGTCAGGGAGGGGCGGGTGAAAAACTGTTTTTT
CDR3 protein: CASSQGGAGEKLFF

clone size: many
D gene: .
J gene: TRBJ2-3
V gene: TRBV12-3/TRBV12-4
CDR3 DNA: TGTGCCAGCAGGACAGACCCTCTCGCGCAGTATTTT
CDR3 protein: CASRTDPLAQYF

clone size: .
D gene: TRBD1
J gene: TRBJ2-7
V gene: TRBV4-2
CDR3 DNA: TGTGCCAGCAGCCAAACCTTCGCCGGGACAGGCACCTCCTACGAGCAGTACTTC
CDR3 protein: CASSQTFAGTGTSYEQYF

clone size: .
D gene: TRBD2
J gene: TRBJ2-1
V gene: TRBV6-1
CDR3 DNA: TGTGCCAGCATCGCCCTGAGTAGCGGGAGCCCTGAGCAGTTCTTC
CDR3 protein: CASIALSSGSPEQFF